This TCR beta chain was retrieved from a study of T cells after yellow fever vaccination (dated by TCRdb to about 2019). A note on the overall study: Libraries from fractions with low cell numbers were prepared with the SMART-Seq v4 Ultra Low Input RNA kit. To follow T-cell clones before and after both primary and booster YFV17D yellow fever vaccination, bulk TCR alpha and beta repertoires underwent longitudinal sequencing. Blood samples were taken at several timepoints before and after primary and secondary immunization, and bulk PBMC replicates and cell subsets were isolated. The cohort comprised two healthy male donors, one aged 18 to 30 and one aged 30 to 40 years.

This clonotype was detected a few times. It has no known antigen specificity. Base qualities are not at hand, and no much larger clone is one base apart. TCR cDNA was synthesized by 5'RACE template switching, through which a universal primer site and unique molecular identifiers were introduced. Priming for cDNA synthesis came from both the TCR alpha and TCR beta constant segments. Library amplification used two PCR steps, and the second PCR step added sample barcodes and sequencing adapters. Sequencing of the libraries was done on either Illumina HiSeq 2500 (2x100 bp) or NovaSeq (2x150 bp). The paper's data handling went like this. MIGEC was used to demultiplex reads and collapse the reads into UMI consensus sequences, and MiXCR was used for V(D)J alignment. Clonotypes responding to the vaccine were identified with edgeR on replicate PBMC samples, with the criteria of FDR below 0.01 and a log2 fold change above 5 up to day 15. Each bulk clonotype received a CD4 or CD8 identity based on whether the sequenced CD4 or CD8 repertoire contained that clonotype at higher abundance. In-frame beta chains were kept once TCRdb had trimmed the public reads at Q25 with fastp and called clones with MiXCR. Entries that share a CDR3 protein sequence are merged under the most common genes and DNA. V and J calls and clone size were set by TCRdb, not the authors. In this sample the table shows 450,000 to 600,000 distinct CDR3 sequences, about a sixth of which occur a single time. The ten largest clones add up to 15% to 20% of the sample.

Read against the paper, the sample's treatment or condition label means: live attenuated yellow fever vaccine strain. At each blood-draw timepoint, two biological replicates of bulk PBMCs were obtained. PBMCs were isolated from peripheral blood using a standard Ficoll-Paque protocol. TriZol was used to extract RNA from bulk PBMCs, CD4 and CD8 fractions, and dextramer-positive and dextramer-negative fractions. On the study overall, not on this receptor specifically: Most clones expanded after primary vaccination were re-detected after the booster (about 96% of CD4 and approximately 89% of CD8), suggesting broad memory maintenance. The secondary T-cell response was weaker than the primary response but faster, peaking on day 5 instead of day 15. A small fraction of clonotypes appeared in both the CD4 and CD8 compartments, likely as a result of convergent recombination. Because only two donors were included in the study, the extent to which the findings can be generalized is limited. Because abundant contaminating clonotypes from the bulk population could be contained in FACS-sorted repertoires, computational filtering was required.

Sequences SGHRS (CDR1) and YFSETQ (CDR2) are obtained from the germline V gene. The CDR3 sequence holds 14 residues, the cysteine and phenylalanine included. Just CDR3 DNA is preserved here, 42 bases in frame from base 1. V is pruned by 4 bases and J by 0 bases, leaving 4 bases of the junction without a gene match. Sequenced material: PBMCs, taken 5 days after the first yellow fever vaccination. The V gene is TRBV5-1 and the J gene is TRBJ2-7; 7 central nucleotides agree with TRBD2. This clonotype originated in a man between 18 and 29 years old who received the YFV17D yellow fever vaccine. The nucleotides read TGCGCCAGCAGCGCAGCGGGGAGCTCCTACGAGCAGTACTTC. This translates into CASSAAGSSYEQYF.